This T cell receptor beta chain was identified in a study of blood T cells in healthy people across ages. Study findings and constraints: TCR beta diversity tracked closely with naive T cell percentage.

It was with a sample-barcoded 5' primer and a J-beta primer mix that a second PCR of roughly 6 to 12 cycles was run. TCRdb redid the calling of the 5' RACE reads with MiXCR, one entry per CDR3 protein. The repertoire holds about 1.5 million distinct CDR3 sequences, with 35% to 45% as singletons. This CDR3 comprises 15 residues. V lost 2 bases to trimming and J lost 8 bases, with 16 bases between them. CDR1 is SGHKS, CDR2 YYEKEE, per germline (reference sequence). Regarding this clonotype: What it binds is unknown.

The clonotype originates from a woman under 30 in good health. This sequence joins TRBV5-5 and TRBJ1-4; D remains unclear. The sequenced sample was blood. The CDR3 DNA is TGTGCCAGCAGCTTAAACCTTCGGACCGCAGAAAAACTGTTTTTT. It specifies CASSLNLRTAEKLFF.